One sample yielded the 17 T cell receptor beta chains listed below, sequenced in a study of control samples from healthy donors and cancer patients (dated by TCRdb to between 2020 and 2021). Libraries were built with the immunoSEQ multiplex PCR assay. Drawn from immuneACCESS, this table holds only the in-frame rearrangements with V and J called that TCRdb kept. Clones are partly lost; checked studies trace under half to an unresolved V gene and leave the rest unexplained. This sample comprises 150,000 or so clones, 93% of them detected only once. 5% to 7% of the sample comes from the top ten. Input material: blood. Source of these receptors: a man aged 18 to 29 in good health.

CDR3 DNA: TGTGCCAGCAGCTCAACCCGGGACAGGGGCGATGAGCAGTTCTTC. Its translation: CASSSTRDRGDEQFF. J is TRBJ2-1 and V is TRBV7-9, with 10 bases fitting TRBD1. The trim removed 4 bases at V and 8 bases at J, leaving 8 bases unmatched. Germline CDR1 is SEHNR and CDR2 is FQNEAQ (reference sequence). The CDR3 is made up of 15 amino acids.

The CDR3 sequence: CTSFRTGGGSSYEQYF. Here the CDR3 DNA reads TGCACCAGCTTTCGAACAGGGGGCGGAAGCTCCTACGAGCAGTACTTC. V is TRBV1 and J is TRBJ2-7; the D segment call TRBD1 is taken from the table without a DNA check. TRBV1 is labeled a pseudogene. CDR3 length equals 16 residues.

The V call is TRBV28, the J call TRBJ1-5; D gene ambiguous. V lost 1 base, J lost 5 bases, and 12 bases lay in between. Germline CDR1 is MDHEN and CDR2 is SYDVKM. CDR3 length equals 15 residues. This CDR3 is CASSLSMGLHQPQHF. The CDR3 DNA reads TGTGCCAGCAGTTTATCTATGGGATTGCATCAGCCCCAGCATTTT. Full variable domain (remainder filled in from reference TRBV28 and TRBJ1-5): DVKVTQSSRYLVKRTGEKVFLECVQDMDHENMFWYRQDPGLGLRLIYFSYDVKMKEKGDIPEGYSVSREKKERFSLILESASTNQTSMYLCASSLSMGLHQPQHFGDGTRLSIL.

In nucleotides, the CDR3 is TGTGCCAGCAGCGCTATGACAGGGGTGAATTCACCCCTCCACTTT. Translated: CASSAMTGVNSPLHF. This rearrangement joins TRBV9 to TRBJ1-6; 8 nucleotides align to TRBD1. The CDR3 consists of 15 residues. V dropped 3 bases and J dropped 7; count of bases not matched to a gene: 6. The germline V gene encodes CDR1 SGDLS and CDR2 YYNGEE.

V is TRBV3-1 (or the pseudogene TRBV3-2) and J is TRBJ1-1; D unclear. V lost 4 bases, J lost 0 bases, and 12 bases lay in between. The germline V gene encodes CDR1 LGHDT and CDR2 YNNKEL (reference sequence). This CDR3 contains 15 residues. Here the CDR3 reads CASSRAQSVNTEAFF. CDR3 nucleotide sequence: TGTGCCAGCAGCCGCGCACAGAGTGTGAACACTGAAGCTTTCTTT.

The gene calls are TRBV5-1 and TRBJ1-2; D possibly corresponds to TRBD1 (5 bases). Germline V CDR1 and CDR2: SGHRS, YFSETQ. The CDR3 extends over 15 amino acids. The germline V and J ends were trimmed by 4 bases and 3 bases, with 16 bases remaining between them. The CDR3 DNA follows: TGCGCCAGCAGCCACGACGGGACGGAATACTATGGCTACACCTTC. It encodes CASSHDGTEYYGYTF.

The chain couples TRBV3-1 (or the pseudogene TRBV3-2) to TRBJ1-5, with D maybe TRBD1 (5 bases). The V gene's germline CDR1 is LGHDT and CDR2 YNNKEL (reference sequence). V shed 4 bases and J shed 2 bases, with 12 bases lying between them. The CDR3 has 15 residues. CDR3 coding DNA: TGTGCCAGCAGCCTCGGGGGTAATGGCAATCAGCCCCAGCATTTT. Translating gives CASSLGGNGNQPQHF.

The chain links TRBV4-3 to TRBJ2-7; 11 bases are a match to TRBD1. Losses at the gene ends were 0 bases for V and 3 bases for J; bases not matched to a gene: 1. Germline V gives CDR1 LGHNA, CDR2 YSLEER. This CDR3 is 15 amino acids long. The CDR3 region has the DNA TGCGCCAGCAGCCAAGACGGGACAGGGGGCTACGAGCAGTACTTC. It translates to CASSQDGTGGYEQYF.

The rearrangement links TRBV28 to TRBJ1-2; unclear D gene. This CDR3 is 11 amino acids long. Germline values: CDR1 MDHEN, CDR2 SYDVKM. With 8 bases removed from V and 1 base from J, the gap between germline ends came to 5 bases. The CDR3 nucleotides read TGTGCCAGCGGGAGTAACTATGGCTACACCTTC. Encoded protein: CASGSNYGYTF.

The genes are TRBV27 and TRBJ2-1; D is possibly TRBD2 (5 bases). The CDR3 runs to 16 residues. V lost 5 bases and J 4 bases, leaving 18 bases between the germline ends. CDR1 is MNHEY and CDR2 is SMNVEV in the germline V gene (reference sequence). This chain's CDR3 is CASSPLLERTYNEQFF. CDR3 DNA sequence: TGTGCCAGCAGTCCGCTACTAGAGAGGACTTACAATGAGCAGTTCTTC.

As DNA, the CDR3 is TGTGCCAGCAGCACCGGACCTTTCCGGGACTATGGCTACACCTTC. This encodes CASSTGPFRDYGYTF. The chain joins TRBV5-4 to TRBJ1-2; the D is unclear. Germline assignment: CDR1 SGHNT and CDR2 YYREEE (reference sequence). CDR3 length: 15 residues. The V and J ends lost 4 bases and 3 bases respectively, with 16 bases between them.

The chain couples TRBV3-1 (or the pseudogene TRBV3-2) to TRBJ2-3; D not resolved. The germline V gene has CDR1 LGHDT and CDR2 YNNKEL (reference sequence). Between the trimmed V and J ends, which lost 7 bases and 5 bases, there was a span of 16 bases. The CDR3 is 14 amino acids. CDR3 DNA sequence: TGTGCCAGCACCCCTGAGGCTACCCAAGATACGCAGTATTTT. It yields the protein CASTPEATQDTQYF.

The chain uses TRBV2 and TRBJ2-3, with D tentatively TRBD1 or TRBD2 (6 bases each). This CDR3 is 17 amino acids long. Germline CDR1 SNHLY, CDR2 FYNNEI. The V end lost 9 bases, the J end lost 2 bases, and 24 bases lay between the germline ends. CDR3 protein: CARWYRGTRKPTDTQYF. CDR3 in DNA: TGTGCCAGATGGTATAGGGGGACTCGAAAACCCACAGATACGCAGTATTTT.

The V and J genes are TRBV28 and TRBJ1-3; TRBD1 agrees at 8 bases. Trimming took 5 bases from V and 3 from J; bases not matched to a gene: 15. The germline gives CDR1 MDHEN, CDR2 SYDVKM. This CDR3 has 18 amino acids. The CDR3 DNA reads TGTGCCAGCAGTCGCTGGACAGGGTCTCGTTCTCGTGGAAACACCATATATTTT. Encoded protein: CASSRWTGSRSRGNTIYF.

The chain has TRBV7-2 and TRBJ2-7; TRBD1 or TRBD2 may be the D gene (5 bases each). V was shortened by 5 bases and J by 6 bases, with 14 bases between the two germline ends. CDR3 length: 13 residues. From germline, CDR1 is SGHTA and CDR2 FQGNSA. CDR3 sequence: CASSQRSGTEQYF. DNA of the CDR3: TGTGCCAGCAGCCAACGCTCAGGGACCGAGCAGTACTTC.

This clone was picked up one time. This chain uses TRBV6-1 with TRBJ2-1; possible D gene TRBD2, 5 bases. CDR3 size: 15 residues. The germline CDR1 and CDR2 sequences are MNHNS and SASEGT. Trimming shortened V by 2 bases and J by 6 bases, and 14 bases separated the two germline ends. The CDR3 coding sequence is TGTGCCAGCAGTGAACAGAGGGAGTTAAGCAATGAGCAGTTCTTC. Amino acids: CASSEQRELSNEQFF.

This chain links TRBV5-1 with TRBJ1-6; the D is unclear. Germline V lookup: CDR1 SGHRS, CDR2 YFSETQ. This CDR3 contains 18 residues. V lost 0 bases and J lost 7, with 20 bases in between. CDR3: CASSLGSFTPVGNSPLHF. Here the CDR3 DNA reads TGCGCCAGCAGCTTGGGTTCTTTTACCCCCGTGGGGAATTCACCCCTCCACTTT.